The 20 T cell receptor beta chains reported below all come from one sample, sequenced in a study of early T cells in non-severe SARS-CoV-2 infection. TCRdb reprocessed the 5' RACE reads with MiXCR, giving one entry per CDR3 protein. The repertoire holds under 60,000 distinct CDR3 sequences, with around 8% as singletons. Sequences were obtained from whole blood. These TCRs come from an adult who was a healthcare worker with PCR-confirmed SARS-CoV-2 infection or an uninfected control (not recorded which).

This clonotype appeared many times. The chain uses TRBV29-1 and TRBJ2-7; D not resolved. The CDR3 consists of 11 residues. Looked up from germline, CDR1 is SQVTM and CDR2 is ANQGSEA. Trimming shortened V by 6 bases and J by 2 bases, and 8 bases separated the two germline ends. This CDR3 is CSVKETYEQYF. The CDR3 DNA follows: TGCAGCGTGAAGGAGACCTACGAGCAGTACTTC.

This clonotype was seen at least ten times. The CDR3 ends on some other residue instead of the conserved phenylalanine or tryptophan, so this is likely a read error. The CDR3 loop reads CASRLDRARAFC. The CDR3 DNA sequence: TGTGCCAGCAGGCTGGACAGGGCGCGAGCTTTCTGT. This chain links TRBV6-6 with TRBJ1-1; 8 bases match TRBD1. The V and J ends lost 6 bases and 10 bases, in that order; junction bases with no gene match: 7. This CDR3 comprises 12 residues. The germline V gene encodes CDR1 MNHNY and CDR2 SVGAGI (reference sequence).

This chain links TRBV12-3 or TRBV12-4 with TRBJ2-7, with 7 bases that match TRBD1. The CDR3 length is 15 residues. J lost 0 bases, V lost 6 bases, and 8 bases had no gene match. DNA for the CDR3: TGTGCCAGCAGGCCTACAGGGGAGAGCTCCTACGAGCAGTACTTC. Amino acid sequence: CASRPTGESSYEQYF.

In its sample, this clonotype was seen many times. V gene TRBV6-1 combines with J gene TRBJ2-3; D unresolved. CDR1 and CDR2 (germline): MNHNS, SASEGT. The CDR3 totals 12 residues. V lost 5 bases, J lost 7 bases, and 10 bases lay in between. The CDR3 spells CASSQSIYTQYF. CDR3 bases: TGTGCCAGCAGTCAATCCATATATACGCAGTATTTT.

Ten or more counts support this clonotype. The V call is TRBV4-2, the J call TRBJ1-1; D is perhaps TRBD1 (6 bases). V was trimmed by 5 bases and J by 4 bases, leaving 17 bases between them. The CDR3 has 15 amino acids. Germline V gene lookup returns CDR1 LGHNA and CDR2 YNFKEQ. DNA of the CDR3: TGTGCCAGCAGCATTCGAGACAGGCCTGTCACTGAAGCTTTCTTT. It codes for CASSIRDRPVTEAFF.

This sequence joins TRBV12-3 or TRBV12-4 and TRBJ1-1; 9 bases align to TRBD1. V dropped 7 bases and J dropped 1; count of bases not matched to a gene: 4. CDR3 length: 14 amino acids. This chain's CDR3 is CASTVTGGNTEAFF. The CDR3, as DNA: TGTGCCAGCACCGTGACAGGGGGGAACACTGAAGCTTTCTTT.

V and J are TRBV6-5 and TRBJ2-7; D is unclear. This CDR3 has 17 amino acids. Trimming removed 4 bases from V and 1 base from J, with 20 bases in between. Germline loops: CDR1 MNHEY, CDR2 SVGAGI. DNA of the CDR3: TGTGCCAGCAGTTCCTTACCGGGCCCTTCTCGTTCCTACGAGCAGTACTTC. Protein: CASSSLPGPSRSYEQYF.

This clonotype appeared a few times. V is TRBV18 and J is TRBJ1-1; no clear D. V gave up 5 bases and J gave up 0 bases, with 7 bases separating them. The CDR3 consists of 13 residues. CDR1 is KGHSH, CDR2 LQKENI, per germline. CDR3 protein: CASSIPVNTEAFF. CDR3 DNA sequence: TGTGCCAGCTCAATCCCTGTGAACACTGAAGCTTTCTTT.

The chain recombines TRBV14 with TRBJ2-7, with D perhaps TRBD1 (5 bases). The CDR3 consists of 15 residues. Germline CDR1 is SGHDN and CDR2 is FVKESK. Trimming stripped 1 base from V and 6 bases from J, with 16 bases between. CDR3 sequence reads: CASSQGWQGITEQYF. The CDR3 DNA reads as TGTGCCAGCAGCCAAGGGTGGCAGGGTATAACCGAGCAGTACTTC.

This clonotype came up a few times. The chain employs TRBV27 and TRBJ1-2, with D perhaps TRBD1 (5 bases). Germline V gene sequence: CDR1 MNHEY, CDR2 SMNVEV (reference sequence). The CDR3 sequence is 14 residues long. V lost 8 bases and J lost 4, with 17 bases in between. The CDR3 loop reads CASGGTAYGYGYTF. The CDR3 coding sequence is TGTGCCAGCGGGGGGACGGCCTATGGCTATGGCTACACCTTC.

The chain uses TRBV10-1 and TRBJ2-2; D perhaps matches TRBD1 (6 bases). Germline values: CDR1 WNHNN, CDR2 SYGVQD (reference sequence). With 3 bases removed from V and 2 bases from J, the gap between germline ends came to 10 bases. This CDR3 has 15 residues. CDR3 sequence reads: CASSDLGHNTGELFF. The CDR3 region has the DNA TGCGCCAGCAGTGATTTGGGACACAACACCGGGGAGCTGTTTTTT.

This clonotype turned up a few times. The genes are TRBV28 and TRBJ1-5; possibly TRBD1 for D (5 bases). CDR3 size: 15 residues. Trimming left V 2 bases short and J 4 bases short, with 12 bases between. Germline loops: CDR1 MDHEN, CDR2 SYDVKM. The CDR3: CASSLGTLPNQPQHF. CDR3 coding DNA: TGTGCCAGCAGTTTAGGGACTCTCCCTAATCAGCCCCAGCATTTT. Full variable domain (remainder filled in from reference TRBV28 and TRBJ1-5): DVKVTQSSRYLVKRTGEKVFLECVQDMDHENMFWYRQDPGLGLRLIYFSYDVKMKEKGDIPEGYSVSREKKERFSLILESASTNQTSMYLCASSLGTLPNQPQHFGDGTRLSIL.

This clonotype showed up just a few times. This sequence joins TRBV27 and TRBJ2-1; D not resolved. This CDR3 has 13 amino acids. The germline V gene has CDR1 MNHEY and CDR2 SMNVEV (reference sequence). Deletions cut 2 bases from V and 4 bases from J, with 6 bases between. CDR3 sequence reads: CASSLGIYNEQFF. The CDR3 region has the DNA TGTGCCAGCAGTTTAGGGATATACAATGAGCAGTTCTTC.

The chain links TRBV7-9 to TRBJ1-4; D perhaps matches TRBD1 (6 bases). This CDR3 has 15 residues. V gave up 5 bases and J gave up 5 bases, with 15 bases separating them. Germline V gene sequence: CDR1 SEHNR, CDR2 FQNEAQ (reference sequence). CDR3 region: CASSPARGVNEKLFF. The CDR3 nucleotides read TGTGCCAGCAGCCCTGCCAGGGGAGTCAATGAAAAACTGTTTTTT.

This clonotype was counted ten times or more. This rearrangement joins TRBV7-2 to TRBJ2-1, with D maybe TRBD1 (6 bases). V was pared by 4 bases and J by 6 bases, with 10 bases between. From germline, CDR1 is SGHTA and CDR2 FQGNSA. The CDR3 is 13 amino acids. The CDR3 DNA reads TGTGCCAGCAGCTCCGGACAGTTCAATGAGCAGTTCTTC. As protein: CASSSGQFNEQFF. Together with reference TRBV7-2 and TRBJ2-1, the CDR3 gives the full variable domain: GAGVSQSPSNKVTEKGKDVELRCDPISGHTALYWYRQSLGQGLEFLIYFQGNSAPDKSGLPSDRFSAERTGGSVSTLTIQRTQQEDSAVYLCASSSGQFNEQFFGPGTRLTVL.

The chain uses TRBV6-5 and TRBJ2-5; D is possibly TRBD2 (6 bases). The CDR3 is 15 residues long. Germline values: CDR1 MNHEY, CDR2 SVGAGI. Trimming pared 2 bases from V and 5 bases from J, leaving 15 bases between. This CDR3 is CASSYGGSMGETQYF. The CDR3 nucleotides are TGTGCCAGCAGTTACGGGGGGTCGATGGGTGAGACCCAGTACTTC.

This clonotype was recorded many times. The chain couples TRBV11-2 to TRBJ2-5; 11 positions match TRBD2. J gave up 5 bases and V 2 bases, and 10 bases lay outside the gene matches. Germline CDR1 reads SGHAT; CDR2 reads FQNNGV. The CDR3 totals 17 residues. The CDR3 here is CASSLKGPGTSGETQYF. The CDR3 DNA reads TGTGCCAGCAGCTTAAAAGGGCCCGGGACTAGCGGCGAGACCCAGTACTTC.

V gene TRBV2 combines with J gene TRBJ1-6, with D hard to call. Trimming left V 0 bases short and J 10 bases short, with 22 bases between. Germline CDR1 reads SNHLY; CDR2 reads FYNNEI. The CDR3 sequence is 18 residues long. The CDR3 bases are TGTGCCAGCAGTGAAGCGCTTCGCGGTTCCACTAAAGGGTCACCCCTCCACTTT. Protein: CASSEALRGSTKGSPLHF.

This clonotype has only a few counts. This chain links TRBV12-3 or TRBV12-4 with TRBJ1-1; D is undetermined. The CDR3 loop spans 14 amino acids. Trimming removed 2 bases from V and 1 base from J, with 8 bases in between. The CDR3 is CASSLIAGNTEAFF. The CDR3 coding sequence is TGTGCCAGCAGTTTAATCGCGGGGAACACTGAAGCTTTCTTT.

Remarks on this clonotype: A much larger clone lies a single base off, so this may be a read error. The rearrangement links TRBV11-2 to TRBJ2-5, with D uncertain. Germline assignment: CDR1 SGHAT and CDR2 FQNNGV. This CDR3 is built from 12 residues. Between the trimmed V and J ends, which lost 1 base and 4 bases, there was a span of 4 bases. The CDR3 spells CASSLVGETQYF. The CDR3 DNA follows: TGTGCCAGCAGCTTAGTAGGAGAGACCCAGTACTTC.